This T cell receptor (beta chain) was identified in a study of T cells in localized non-small cell lung cancer. Study-level points and caveats: Prolonged overall survival went with higher T cell density in the blood. Uninvolved adjacent lung had more T cell clonality than any other tissue, topping tumor. In adjacent lung appeared a median about 58 of the top 100 tumor clones. Only one tumor region was sequenced, so heterogeneity remains possible.

Trimming cost V 1 base and J 5 bases, with 14 bases left between them. CDR3 length: 15 amino acids. CDR1 is LNHNV, CDR2 YYDKDF, per germline (reference sequence). About this clone itself: Its antigen is undetermined.

Produced via immunoSEQ multiplex PCR; TCRdb's table is partial and in-frame only. The data contain 48,000 or so clones, roughly 88% of them singletons. The chain links TRBV15 to TRBJ1-1, with unresolved D. This TCR came from a male donor older than 55 with stage III squamous cell lung carcinoma. The source material was peripheral blood, sampled before any cancer treatment. The CDR3: CATSRALVGGTEAFF. CDR3 coding DNA: TGTGCCACCAGCAGAGCATTGGTGGGAGGTACTGAAGCTTTCTTT.